The 21 T cell receptor beta chains given below trace back to one sample, sequenced in a study of beta chain features in type 1 diabetes. Study results and limitations: Type 1 diabetes patients showed a moderate but significant shortening of TCRB CDR3s in all four CD4+ subsets.

These receptors have no identified antigens. As every portion of the isolated RNA was reverse transcribed, the sequencing read expressed TCRB transcripts. Assay: immunoSEQ multiplex PCR; the TCRdb copy retains only in-frame clones and omits some. The sample has around 130,000 clones; around 9% are singletons. Sequencing was performed on central memory CD4+ T cells from blood. The receptors were gathered from a young man with type 1 diabetes.

This rearrangement joins TRBV19 to TRBJ2-6; possibly TRBD1 for D (5 bases). The V end was cut by 3 bases, the J end by 1 base, with 13 bases between. Germline V lookup: CDR1 LNHDA, CDR2 SQIVND (reference sequence). The CDR3 spans 17 residues. The CDR3 sequence: CASSIEQGRSGANVLTF. The DNA for the CDR3 is TGTGCCAGTAGTATCGAGCAGGGAAGGTCTGGGGCCAACGTCCTGACTTTC.

The chain links TRBV10-3 to TRBJ2-2; 9 bases match TRBD2. The CDR3 is 15 amino acids. Unmatched junction bases numbered 8, after V lost 5 bases and J lost 7 bases. The germline CDR1 and CDR2 sequences are ENHRY and SYGVKD. The CDR3 DNA reads TGTGCCATCAGTTTTACTAGCGGGTCGCTCGGGGAGCTGTTTTTT. This codes for CAISFTSGSLGELFF.

The chain joins TRBV5-1 to TRBJ2-5; 9 nucleotides match TRBD1. V lost 4 bases, J lost 4 bases, and 5 bases stayed unmatched. The germline V gene encodes CDR1 SGHRS and CDR2 YFSETQ. The CDR3 spans 14 residues. CDR3 nucleotide sequence: TGCGCCAGCAGCCAACAGGGGGCCGGAGAGACCCAGTACTTC. Its translation is CASSQQGAGETQYF.

In DNA form, the CDR3 reads TGTGCCAGCAGCTCGTTGACAGTTCAAGAGACCCAGTACTTC. This translates into CASSSLTVQETQYF. The chain couples TRBV7-9 to TRBJ2-5, with D possibly being TRBD1 (5 bases). CDR3 length: 14 amino acids. CDR1 and CDR2 (germline): SEHNR, FQNEAQ (reference sequence). Trimming cost V 4 bases and J 2 bases, with 11 bases left between them.

This clone was picked up a small number of times. The J gene is TRBJ2-7, the V gene TRBV7-9; the D gene is possibly TRBD1 (8 bases). Germline V gives CDR1 SEHNR, CDR2 FQNEAQ (reference sequence). The CDR3 has 16 residues. Trimming stripped 3 bases from V and 1 base from J, with 16 bases between. CDR3 sequence reads: CASSFPGGTGSYEQYF. In DNA form, the CDR3 reads TGTGCCAGCAGCTTTCCCGGGGGGACAGGTTCCTACGAGCAGTACTTC.

This clone was found a few times. The J gene is TRBJ2-1, the V gene TRBV5-1; 10 positions match TRBD1. The V and J ends lost 2 bases and 2 bases, in that order; junction bases with no gene match: 1. CDR3 size: 15 residues. Germline CDR1 reads SGHRS; CDR2 reads YFSETQ. CDR3 sequence (DNA): TGCGCCAGCAGCTTTGGACAGGGGGCCTACAATGAGCAGTTCTTC. The encoded protein is CASSFGQGAYNEQFF.

As concerns this clone: The sample contains more than one DNA sequence encoding this CDR3. The chain recombines TRBV5-1 with TRBJ2-1, with 14 nucleotides matching TRBD2. Germline-derived CDR1 and CDR2 are SGHRS and YFSETQ. After removal of 3 bases from V and 2 bases from J, the junction contained 1 base not matched to a gene. This CDR3 is built from 16 residues. CDR3 sequence reads: CASSWGLAGAYNEQFF. Written as DNA, the CDR3 is TGCGCCAGCAGCTGGGGACTAGCGGGGGCCTACAATGAGCAGTTCTTC. Looking up the rest from reference TRBV5-1 and TRBJ2-1 gives the full variable domain: KAGVTQTPRYLIKTRGQQVTLSCSPISGHRSVSWYQQTPGQGLQFLFEYFSETQRNKGNFPGRFSGRQFSNSRSEMNVSTLELGDSALYLCASSWGLAGAYNEQFFGPGTRLTVL.

The chain recombines TRBV9 with TRBJ1-1; D might be TRBD1 (6 bases). The CDR3 runs 14 residues. The V gene lost 4 bases and the J gene lost 6 bases, with 16 bases spanning the gap. Germline values: CDR1 SGDLS, CDR2 YYNGEE. The CDR3 is CASSTIGGASEAFF. CDR3 nucleotides: TGTGCCAGCAGCACGATAGGGGGGGCTTCTGAAGCTTTCTTT.

This clone was detected a few times. This sequence joins TRBV25-1 and TRBJ1-6; D is possibly TRBD1 (5 bases). This CDR3 region has 15 residues. Trimming shortened V by 0 bases and J by 10 bases, and 13 bases separated the two germline ends. The germline V gene has CDR1 MGHDK and CDR2 SYGVNS. The CDR3 loop reads CASSEYGSRVSPLHF. For the CDR3, the DNA is TGTGCCAGCAGTGAATATGGAAGCAGGGTCTCACCCCTCCACTTT.

This clone came up a few times. Other DNA variants within this sample encode the same CDR3. The V and J genes are TRBV7-2 and TRBJ1-1; 8 nucleotides agree with TRBD1. V dropped 6 bases and J dropped 5; count of bases not matched to a gene: 5. The germline gives CDR1 SGHTA, CDR2 FQGNSA. The length of the CDR3 is 13 residues. The CDR3 bases are TGTGCCAGCAGTCGACAGGGGAGGACTGAAGCTTTCTTT. As protein: CASSRQGRTEAFF.

The V and J genes are TRBV18 and TRBJ2-3, with D possibly matching TRBD2 (5 bases). The ends were cut back, 5 bases at V and 3 bases at J, with 6 bases in the middle. The CDR3 totals 12 residues. Germline V gene sequence: CDR1 KGHSH, CDR2 LQKENI. For the CDR3, the DNA is TGTGCCAGCTCAGGGGAGACAGATACGCAGTATTTT. Encoded protein: CASSGETDTQYF.

This clone occurred a few times. The rearrangement uses TRBV2 and TRBJ2-5, with 8 nucleotides matching TRBD1. CDR3 length: 13 residues. CDR1 and CDR2 from the germline V gene are SNHLY and FYNNEI. V was clipped by 6 bases and J by 4 bases; unmatched bases: 4. CDR3 in DNA: TGTGCCAGCAGCTCAGACAGGGGAGAGACCCAGTACTTC. Encoded protein: CASSSDRGETQYF.

This clone was counted only a few times. The CDR3 reads CASSQTGWTGELFF. Here the CDR3 DNA reads TGTGCCAGCAGTCAGACAGGGTGGACCGGGGAGCTGTTTTTT. The chain is built from TRBV11-3 and TRBJ2-2; 7 bases align to TRBD1. CDR3 length: 14 amino acids. Germline lookup yields CDR1 SGHNT and CDR2 YENEEA. V dropped 6 bases and J dropped 5; count of bases not matched to a gene: 6.

This clone turned up a few times. The chain combines TRBV5-4 with TRBJ2-5, with 10 bases that match TRBD1. The ends lost 4 bases at V and 2 bases at J; junction bases unmatched: 8. There are 16 residues in the CDR3. Germline lookup yields CDR1 SGHNT and CDR2 YYREEE (reference sequence). CDR3 DNA sequence: TGTGCCAGCAGCGGGGGACAGGGGATAGGTCAAGAGACCCAGTACTTC. Translated, it gives CASSGGQGIGQETQYF.

The genes are TRBV4-2 and TRBJ2-6; no reliable D call. Germline lookup yields CDR1 LGHNA and CDR2 YNFKEQ. Trimming pared 2 bases from V and 1 base from J, leaving 12 bases between. The CDR3 sequence is 17 residues long. Here the CDR3 reads CASSQRVLSSGANVLTF. DNA of the CDR3: TGTGCCAGCAGCCAAAGAGTCCTTTCTTCTGGGGCCAACGTCCTGACTTTC.

This clone was seen a handful of times. This chain uses TRBV29-1 with TRBJ1-1, with no clear D. Trimming took 4 bases from V and 0 from J, leaving 15 bases between them. Germline V CDR1 and CDR2: SQVTM, ANQGSEA. The CDR3 spans 15 residues. For the CDR3, the DNA is TGCAGCGTTGCGCCGGGGTGGGGAATGAACACTGAAGCTTTCTTT. Translated, it gives CSVAPGWGMNTEAFF.

The chain combines TRBV20-1 with TRBJ2-7; 8 positions agree with TRBD1. This CDR3 is 11 amino acids long. Unmatched junction bases numbered 1, after V lost 6 bases and J lost 3 bases. In germline, CDR1 is DFQATT, CDR2 SNEGSKA (reference sequence). As DNA, the CDR3 is TGCAGTGCCGGACAGGGCTACGAGCAGTACTTC. This gives the protein CSAGQGYEQYF.

The sample holds a few counts of this clone. V gene TRBV7-9 combines with J gene TRBJ2-1; tentative D call: TRBD2 (6 bases). V lost 1 base to trimming and J lost 12 bases, with 13 bases between them. The CDR3 length is 13 residues. Germline lookup yields CDR1 SEHNR and CDR2 FQNEAQ (reference sequence). DNA for the CDR3: TGTGCCAGCAGCTTAGGGGACTCCGGCCGGCAGTTCTTC. Protein: CASSLGDSGRQFF. Drawing the rest from reference TRBV7-9 and TRBJ2-1, the complete variable domain is DTGVSQNPRHKITKRGQNVTFRCDPISEHNRLYWYRQTLGQGPEFLTYFQNEAQLEKSRLLSDRFSAERPKGSFSTLEIQRTEQGDSAMYLCASSLGDSGRQFFGPGTRLTVL.

This clone was seen more than once but under ten times. This chain joins TRBV5-1 and TRBJ1-6; 7 nucleotides agree with TRBD1. This CDR3 spans 14 amino acids. Trimming cost V 0 bases and J 10 bases; bases outside gene matches: 4. Germline CDR1 is SGHRS and CDR2 is YFSETQ. The CDR3 DNA sequence: TGCGCCAGCAGCTTGGGACAGGGAGGATCACCCCTCCACTTT. As protein: CASSLGQGGSPLHF.

The chain employs TRBV2 and TRBJ1-5, with 8 bases lining up with TRBD1. From germline, CDR1 is SNHLY and CDR2 FYNNEI. With V trimmed by 2 bases and J by 7 bases, 4 bases remained unmatched. This CDR3 is 14 amino acids long. This CDR3 is CASSEWDRSQPQHF. Here the CDR3 DNA reads TGTGCCAGCAGTGAATGGGACAGGTCCCAGCCCCAGCATTTT.

The rearrangement links TRBV7-9 to TRBJ1-6; TRBD1 matches at 9 bases. Germline V gives CDR1 SEHNR, CDR2 FQNEAQ (reference sequence). This CDR3 comprises 15 residues. V shed 5 bases, J shed 7 bases, and the junction held 6 bases outside the gene matches. The DNA of the CDR3 is TGTGCCAGCAGCGAGAGAGGGACAGGGAATTCACCCCTCCACTTT. Amino acid sequence: CASSERGTGNSPLHF.